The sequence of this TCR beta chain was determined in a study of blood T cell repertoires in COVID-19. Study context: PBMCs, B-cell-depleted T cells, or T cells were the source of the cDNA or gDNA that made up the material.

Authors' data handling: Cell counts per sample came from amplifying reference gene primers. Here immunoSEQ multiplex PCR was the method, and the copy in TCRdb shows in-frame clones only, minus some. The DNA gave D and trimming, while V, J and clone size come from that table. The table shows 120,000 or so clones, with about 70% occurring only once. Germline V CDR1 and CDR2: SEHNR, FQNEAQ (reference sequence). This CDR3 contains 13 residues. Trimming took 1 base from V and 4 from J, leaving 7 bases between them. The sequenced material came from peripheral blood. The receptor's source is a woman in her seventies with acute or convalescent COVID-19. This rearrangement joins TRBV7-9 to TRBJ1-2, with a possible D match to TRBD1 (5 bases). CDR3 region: CASSLEGFYGYTF. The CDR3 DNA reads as TGTGCCAGCAGCTTAGAGGGGTTCTATGGCTACACCTTC.